Following are 9 T cell receptor beta chains from one sample sequenced in a study of cytomegalovirus exposure and HLA in healthy donors. Primers included in the PCR were 60 Vbeta and 13 Jbeta primers. Repertoires were generated with immunoSEQ multiplex PCR, while TCRdb's copy carries only in-frame clones and drops some. This table holds tens of thousands of clones, over 75% found once. What was sequenced was PBMCs. Receptor source: a female donor in good health and CMV-seronegative.

The V gene is TRBV9, the J gene TRBJ2-1; 13 bases fit TRBD2. V gave up 2 bases and J gave up 5 bases; unmatched junction bases: 16. Germline-derived CDR1 and CDR2 are SGDLS and YYNGEE. The CDR3 is made up of 20 amino acids. The DNA of the CDR3 is TGTGCCAGCAGCGTTACCCCCGGGACTAGCGGGAAGAATGGTAACAATGAGCAGTTCTTC. Amino acids: CASSVTPGTSGKNGNNEQFF. Variable domain in full (rest from reference TRBV9 and TRBJ2-1): DSGVTQTPKHLITATGQRVTLRCSPRSGDLSVYWYQQSLDQGLQFLIQYYNGEERAKGNILERFSAQQFPDLHSELNLSSLELGDSALYFCASSVTPGTSGKNGNNEQFFGPGTRLTVL.

This chain connects TRBV28 to TRBJ2-7, with 8 nucleotides matching TRBD2. J was trimmed by 5 bases and V by 5 bases; bases with no gene match: 8. The CDR3 has 14 amino acids. Per the germline V gene, CDR1 is MDHEN and CDR2 is SYDVKM. This chain's CDR3 is CASSPTGGSNEQYF. CDR3 nucleotides: TGTGCCAGCAGTCCAACGGGGGGGTCCAACGAGCAGTACTTC.

This clone was counted a single time. The genes are TRBV6-4 and TRBJ2-1; 10 bases match TRBD2. This CDR3 contains 14 residues. Per germline, CDR1 MRHNA and CDR2 SNTAGT. The ends lost 6 bases at V and 3 bases at J; junction bases unmatched: 2. CDR3 in amino acids: CASSRTSGYNEQFF. In nucleotides, the CDR3 is TGTGCCAGCAGCAGGACTAGCGGCTACAATGAGCAGTTCTTC.

The V gene is TRBV5-5, the J gene TRBJ2-3; TRBD2 agrees at 12 bases. The CDR3 totals 16 residues. The V and J ends lost 5 bases and 6 bases, in that order; junction bases with no gene match: 10. Germline loops: CDR1 SGHKS, CDR2 YYEKEE (reference sequence). The CDR3 loop is CASSLTSGSPPDTQYF. The DNA of the CDR3 is TGTGCCAGCAGTCTGACTAGCGGGAGCCCCCCGGATACGCAGTATTTT.

The rearrangement links TRBV19 to TRBJ2-3; 8 bases fit TRBD2. Trimming cost V 8 bases and J 0 bases; bases outside gene matches: 7. This CDR3 spans 15 amino acids. The germline gives CDR1 LNHDA, CDR2 SQIVND (reference sequence). The CDR3 bases are TGTGCCAGTCTTCCCGGGAGGGCGAGCACAGATACGCAGTATTTT. Protein sequence: CASLPGRASTDTQYF.

The J gene is TRBJ2-3, the V gene TRBV5-4, with 7 positions matching TRBD2. The V and J ends lost 3 bases and 2 bases, in that order; junction bases with no gene match: 6. Germline assignment: CDR1 SGHNT and CDR2 YYREEE (reference sequence). The CDR3 is 15 residues long. CDR3: CASSSPAGLTDTQYF. The CDR3 bases are TGTGCCAGCAGCTCACCAGCGGGACTCACAGATACGCAGTATTTT.

The chain links TRBV30 to TRBJ2-1, with 7 bases aligning to TRBD2. The CDR3 is 17 residues long. The V gene end was trimmed by 1 base and the J gene end by 2 bases; junction bases not matched to a gene: 11. In germline, CDR1 is GTSNPN, CDR2 SVGIG (reference sequence). The CDR3 sequence: CAWSAQIAGPAYNEQFF. The CDR3 nucleotides are TGTGCCTGGAGTGCACAAATAGCGGGTCCCGCCTACAATGAGCAGTTCTTC.

This rearrangement joins TRBV9 to TRBJ2-4; D may be TRBD2 (6 bases). CDR1 is SGDLS, CDR2 YYNGEE, per germline. The CDR3 spans 16 residues. V gave up 0 bases and J gave up 7 bases, with 17 bases separating them. DNA for the CDR3: TGTGCCAGCAGCGTAGATGGCGGGGCTGCGGGGAACATTCAGTACTTC. It yields the protein CASSVDGGAAGNIQYF. The variable domain in full, with the rest retrieved from reference TRBV9 and TRBJ2-4, is DSGVTQTPKHLITATGQRVTLRCSPRSGDLSVYWYQQSLDQGLQFLIQYYNGEERAKGNILERFSAQQFPDLHSELNLSSLELGDSALYFCASSVDGGAAGNIQYFGAGTRLSVL.

This chain joins TRBV7-9 and TRBJ1-1; possibly TRBD1 for D (6 bases). This CDR3 has 15 residues. Germline values: CDR1 SEHNR, CDR2 FQNEAQ (reference sequence). V lost 3 bases to trimming and J lost 4 bases, with 15 bases between them. CDR3 protein: CASSFEQGLFTEAFF. In nucleotides, the CDR3 is TGTGCCAGCAGCTTCGAACAGGGTCTGTTCACTGAAGCTTTCTTT.